One and the same sample provided the 6 T cell receptor beta chains below, sequenced in a study of vaccination effects on CD4 cells after COVID-19. Profiling relied on immunoSEQ multiplex PCR, and the TCRdb table lists in-frame clones only, not all of them. Among about 48,000 clones listed, 65% to 80% were seen once. Isolating CD4+ T cells followed less than 11 days of culture. The antigens these receptors bind are not known. The sample in question was CD4+ T cells from PBMCs cultured without peptide, obtained before COVID-19 vaccination. These receptors were obtained from a human donor who received a COVID-19 vaccine.

V usage is TRBV6-5 and J usage is TRBJ1-2; no definite D call. The CDR3 contains 12 residues. Germline CDR1 MNHEY, CDR2 SVGAGI. Trimming shortened V by 6 bases and J by 1 base, and 6 bases separated the two germline ends. For the CDR3, the DNA is TGTGCCAGCAGCCTCGTTAACTATGGCTACACCTTC. It encodes CASSLVNYGYTF.

This clone came up a few times. The chain recombines TRBV3-1 (or the pseudogene TRBV3-2) with TRBJ1-1, with unresolved D. The CDR3 contains 13 residues. Germline CDR1 reads LGHDT; CDR2 reads YNNKEL (reference sequence). Trimming cost V 1 base and J 4 bases, with 7 bases left between them. The CDR3 loop is CASSQGVATEAFF. DNA for the CDR3: TGTGCCAGCAGCCAAGGGGTTGCCACTGAAGCTTTCTTT.

V usage is TRBV18 and J usage is TRBJ1-1; no clear D gene. This CDR3 contains 14 residues. Looked up from germline, CDR1 is KGHSH and CDR2 is LQKENI. Deletions cut 3 bases from V and 0 bases from J, with 8 bases between. The chain's CDR3 is CASSPGGVNTEAFF. The CDR3 DNA follows: TGTGCCAGCTCACCGGGCGGGGTGAACACTGAAGCTTTCTTT.

This clone was observed a few times. The rearrangement joins TRBV2 to TRBJ1-1; TRBD1 might be the D (5 bases). The length of the CDR3 is 12 residues. Trimming shortened V by 6 bases and J by 3 bases, and 8 bases separated the two germline ends. CDR1 SNHLY and CDR2 FYNNEI come from the germline V gene. The CDR3: CASSRGYTEAFF. In nucleotides, the CDR3 is TGTGCCAGCAGCCGGGGGTACACTGAAGCTTTCTTT.

This chain joins TRBV5-1 and TRBJ1-2; tentatively, D is TRBD1 (5 bases). There are 13 residues in the CDR3. Germline CDR1 reads SGHRS; CDR2 reads YFSETQ. V was cut by 0 bases and J by 8 bases, with 11 bases left in between. CDR3 amino acids: CASSLEGILGYTF. CDR3 sequence (DNA): TGCGCCAGCAGCTTGGAGGGGATATTGGGCTACACCTTC.

V gene TRBV19 combines with J gene TRBJ2-1; 7 bases are shared with TRBD1. This CDR3 comprises 16 residues. From germline, CDR1 is LNHDA and CDR2 SQIVND (reference sequence). Unmatched junction bases numbered 15, after V lost 6 bases and J lost 7 bases. The CDR3 region is CASSHRGDGGRNEQFF. CDR3 DNA sequence: TGTGCCAGTAGCCACAGGGGCGATGGGGGAAGAAATGAGCAGTTCTTC.